The rows below give T cell receptor beta chains drawn from one sample of a study of T cells in Graves' hyperthyroidism and ophthalmopathy. One entry per CDR3 protein results from TCRdb running MiXCR on the multiplex PCR reads. The sample includes hundreds of thousands of distinct CDR3 sequences, 24% seen only once; the top ten take approximately 32%. The sequencing sample was made of blood. All receptors derive from a woman aged 40 to 50 with Graves' ophthalmopathy. The CDR3 runs from the conserved cysteine through the conserved F or W. The D gene is left open where the match is weak. The size of a clone is reported for some rows only, either as once, few or many, or as a class for expanded clones.

V	D	J	size	DNA	CDR3
TRBV6-5	NA	TRBJ1-1	many	TGTGCCAGCAGTTACGGGGTTGCTGAAGCTTTCTTT	CASSYGVAEAFF
TRBV7-3	NA	TRBJ2-2	many	TGTGCCAGCAGCCAGCGAGGACTAATCGGCGGGGAGCTGTTTTTT	CASSQRGLIGGELFF
TRBV29-1	NA	TRBJ2-2	many	TGCAGCGTTGAATCGGGGCGCAACACCGGGGAGCTGTTTTTT	CSVESGRNTGELFF
TRBV18	NA	TRBJ2-7	many	TGTGCCAGCTCACCTAACAGGGACCAGCAGTACTTC	CASSPNRDQQYF
TRBV28	NA	TRBJ2-7	many	TGTGCCAGCAGTTTACCCGGTGTTGGCTACGAGCAGTACTTC	CASSLPGVGYEQYF
TRBV28	TRBD2	TRBJ2-2	many	TGTGCCAGCAGTTTTGGGGGACTACCGGTCGGGGAGCTGTTTTTT	CASSFGGLPVGELFF
TRBV11-2	NA	TRBJ2-7	many	TGTGCCAGCAGCTTAGATTCAGGGAAGTCGGACTACGAGCAGTACTTC	CASSLDSGKSDYEQYF
TRBV4-1	NA	TRBJ2-7	many	TGCGCCAGCAGCCAGCAGGAGGTATCTCTTAGCGAGCAGTACTTC	CASSQQEVSLSEQYF
TRBV11-1	TRBD1	TRBJ1-3	many	TGTGCCAGCAGCTTTACCGAAACAGGGGGAGCTGGAAACACCATATATTTT	CASSFTETGGAGNTIYF
TRBV20-1	NA	TRBJ1-5	many	TGCAGTGTGTGGGACTCCCTTACTTGGTATCAGCCCCAGCATTTT	CSVWDSLTWYQPQHF
TRBV11-3	NA	TRBJ2-2	NA	TGTGCCAGCAGCTCACTTAGGGCGAACACCGGGGAGCTGTTTTTT	CASSSLRANTGELFF
TRBV18	NA	TRBJ2-7	many	TGTGCCAGCTCACCACCGATTACAGGCGGCGACGAGCAGTACTTC	CASSPPITGGDEQYF
TRBV2	NA	TRBJ1-1	many	TGTGCCAGCCTCCGCCGCTCTGAAGCTTTCTTT	CASLRRSEAFF
TRBV12-3/TRBV12-4	NA	TRBJ2-5	NA	TGTGCCAGCAGTCTAGACTTGTACCAAGAGACCCAGTACTTC	CASSLDLYQETQYF
TRBV28	NA	TRBJ2-2	many	TGTGCCAGCAGTCCTCGGGAACCTTACTTGAACACCGGGGAGCTGTTTTTT	CASSPREPYLNTGELFF
TRBV3-1	NA	TRBJ1-1	many	TGTGCCAGCAGCTCACTGCAGCGCACTGAAGCTTTCTTT	CASSSLQRTEAFF
TRBV27	TRBD2	TRBJ2-7	many	TGTGCCAGCAGTTTTGGGACTAGAGACGAGCAGTACTTC	CASSFGTRDEQYF
TRBV6-1	NA	TRBJ2-5	NA	TGTGCCAGCAGTGAATTCGGGCCGACCCAAGAGACCCAGTACTTC	CASSEFGPTQETQYF
TRBV4-2	TRBD1	TRBJ2-6	NA	TGTGCCAGCAGCCAGGCCGGGACAGGGGGGCCTGGGGCCAACGTCCTGACTTTC	CASSQAGTGGPGANVLTF
TRBV20-1	TRBD2	TRBJ2-7	many	TGCAGTGTCCCTAAGACTAGCGGGAGTTACGAGCAGTACTTC	CSVPKTSGSYEQYF
TRBV3-1	NA	TRBJ2-7	many	TGTGCCAGCACCCGACCTGGCGGGGACTCCTACGAGCAGTACTTC	CASTRPGGDSYEQYF
TRBV7-2	NA	TRBJ2-7	NA	TGTGCCAGCATCGGAGGGGCGGGCGAGCAGTACTTC	CASIGGAGEQYF
TRBV20-1	NA	TRBJ1-6	few	TGCAGTGCTAGAGACCCGGGGGGGGCGTCGTCACCCCTCCACTTT	CSARDPGGASSPLHF
TRBV6-1	NA	TRBJ1-1	NA	TGTGCCAGCAGTGGAAGGACAGCGGACGAGACTCGAGCTTTCTTT	CASSGRTADETRAFF